The 8 T cell receptor beta chains below were found in one sample sequenced in a study. TCRdb called the 5' RACE reads again in MiXCR, with one record for every CDR3 protein. In the table there are more than 5,000 distinct CDR3 sequences, 52% of which are singletons. Sequencing was performed on memory CD4+ T cells sorted from blood. The subset is: memory CD4+ T cells, CD4+CD45RO+CD25-. Receptor source: a female donor with breast cancer.

The genes are TRBV11-3 and TRBJ2-7; the match to TRBD2 covers 14 bases. J was trimmed by 3 bases and V by 5 bases; bases with no gene match: 3. Germline CDR1 reads SGHNT; CDR2 reads YENEEA. This CDR3 has 15 residues. The CDR3: CASSEGLAGVYEQYF. The CDR3 region has the DNA TGTGCCAGCAGCGAGGGACTAGCGGGAGTCTACGAGCAGTACTTC.

This clonotype was recorded a few times. The chain employs TRBV6-6 and TRBJ2-7; 8 bases agree with TRBD1. After removal of 5 bases from V and 3 bases from J, the junction contained 12 bases not matched to a gene. This CDR3 contains 16 residues. Germline V gene lookup returns CDR1 MNHNY and CDR2 SVGAGI (reference sequence). The DNA for the CDR3 is TGTGCCAGCAGTACGGGACAGGTCGGCATTATCTACGAGCAGTACTTC. It yields the protein CASSTGQVGIIYEQYF.

V and J are TRBV5-1 and TRBJ2-7; D remains unclear. V was shortened by 0 bases and J by 4 bases, with 8 bases between the two germline ends. Germline V CDR1 and CDR2: SGHRS, YFSETQ. This CDR3 region has 13 residues. CDR3 DNA: TGCGCCAGCAGCTTGGATTCTGGGTACGAGCAGTACTTC. Translation gives CASSLDSGYEQYF.

This clonotype is a singleton in its sample. The chain employs TRBV4-1 and TRBJ1-2; no clear D gene. The germline V gene encodes CDR1 MGHRA and CDR2 YSYEKL. V lost 1 base and J 3 bases, leaving 12 bases between the germline ends. CDR3 length: 15 amino acids. The CDR3 reads CASSQVARGDYGYTF. DNA of the CDR3: TGCGCCAGCAGCCAAGTTGCCCGTGGCGACTATGGCTACACCTTC.

The V call is TRBV1, the J call TRBJ2-5; the DNA was not compared with TRBD2, the D call given in the table. TRBV1 is flagged as a pseudogene. CDR3 length: 17 amino acids. As DNA, the CDR3 is TGCACCAGCAGCCTTTCCAACCAGCGGGGGGGCCAAGAGACCCAGTACTTC. Residues: CTSSLSNQRGGQETQYF.

The chain couples TRBV29-1 to TRBJ1-1; D is unclear. The CDR3 contains 11 residues. The V end lost 3 bases, the J end lost 1 base, and 3 bases lay between the germline ends. The germline V gene has CDR1 SQVTM and CDR2 ANQGSEA. CDR3 in DNA: TGCAGCGTTGACAAGAACACTGAAGCTTTCTTT. Translation gives CSVDKNTEAFF.

This chain joins TRBV20-1 and TRBJ2-5; TRBD2 matches 9 bases. This CDR3 has 14 amino acids. Trimming cost V 6 bases and J 5 bases; bases outside gene matches: 10. CDR1 is DFQATT and CDR2 is SNEGSKA in the germline V gene (reference sequence). The CDR3 coding sequence is TGCAGTGCCGAAGAGACTAGCGGTATGGAGACCCAGTACTTC. Protein product: CSAEETSGMETQYF.

In this sample, this clonotype turned up once. The chain employs TRBV4-1 and TRBJ2-5, with 8 positions matching TRBD2. The V and J ends lost 0 bases and 4 bases, in that order; junction bases with no gene match: 7. The CDR3 length is 16 residues. Germline-derived CDR1 and CDR2 are MGHRA and YSYEKL. The CDR3 DNA follows: TGCGCCAGCAGCCAAGAACCGGGACTAGTGAGAGAGACCCAGTACTTC. Translation gives CASSQEPGLVRETQYF.